These 32 T cell receptor beta chains originate from one sample sequenced in a study of OX40 agonist ivuxolimab in advanced cancers. The table came from immunoSEQ multiplex PCR; TCRdb's copy has only in-frame clones and leaves some out. The sample comprises 70,000 to 100,000 clones, 70% to 90% of which are singletons, and around 1.8% rests with the top ten. Sequenced here: CD4+ or CD8+ T cells sorted from blood, sampled in a trial of the OX40 agonist ivuxolimab. Receptors were obtained from an adult with an advanced solid tumor such as melanoma, head and neck, liver or kidney cancer.

The chain joins TRBV27 to TRBJ2-1; 9 nucleotides align to TRBD2. Trimming removed 8 bases from V and 0 bases from J; junction bases left unmatched: 2. The CDR3 covers 14 residues. The V gene's germline CDR1 is MNHEY and CDR2 SMNVEV (reference sequence). CDR3: CASYSGSSYNEQFF. The CDR3 DNA reads as TGTGCCAGCTATAGCGGGAGCTCCTACAATGAGCAGTTCTTC.

This chain uses TRBV10-2 with TRBJ1-4, with 7 bases aligning to TRBD1. Trimming took 8 bases from V and 0 from J; bases not matched to a gene: 15. Germline V gives CDR1 WSHSY, CDR2 SAAADI. This CDR3 contains 18 residues. CDR3 sequence (DNA): TGCGCCAGCGGTTACCCTGGGGACAGCGGAACAACTAATGAAAAACTGTTTTTT. Translating it yields CASGYPGDSGTTNEKLFF.

V and J are TRBV10-3 and TRBJ2-7; D not resolved. Per germline, CDR1 ENHRY and CDR2 SYGVKD. Trimming stripped 10 bases from V and 3 bases from J, with 10 bases between. CDR3 length equals 11 residues. The CDR3, as DNA: TGTGCCACAACTGGAGACTACGAGCAGTACTTC. Its translation: CATTGDYEQYF.

A note on this clone: A read error may produce the germline difference seen at one junction end. This rearrangement joins TRBV9 to TRBJ2-2; perhaps TRBD2 as D (6 bases). CDR1 is SGDLS and CDR2 is YYNGEE in the germline V gene. CDR3 length: 15 residues. In DNA, the CDR3 is TGTGCCAGCAGCCCTCGAGGGGCCAACACCGGGGGGCTGTTTTTT. Encoded protein: CASSPRGANTGGLFF.

The V gene is TRBV5-1, the J gene TRBJ2-1; D is unresolved. The CDR3 is 12 amino acids. V lost 2 bases and J 4 bases, leaving 4 bases between the germline ends. Germline V CDR1 and CDR2: SGHRS, YFSETQ. The CDR3 region is CASSFVYNEQFF. In nucleotides, the CDR3 is TGCGCCAGCAGCTTTGTGTACAATGAGCAGTTCTTC.

The rearrangement joins TRBV11-2 to TRBJ2-3; a possible D gene is TRBD1 (5 bases). Germline V gives CDR1 SGHAT, CDR2 FQNNGV. CDR3 length: 14 amino acids. Trimming removed 0 bases from V and 5 bases from J, with 9 bases in between. The CDR3 spells CASSLDRVGDTQYF. The CDR3 coding sequence is TGTGCCAGCAGCTTAGACAGGGTGGGAGATACGCAGTATTTT.

The gene calls are TRBV5-4 and TRBJ2-1; D is undetermined. Germline V CDR1 and CDR2: SGHNT, YYREEE (reference sequence). The CDR3 sequence is 14 residues long. Trimming took 2 bases from V and 0 from J, leaving 6 bases between them. This chain's CDR3 is CASSFPGSYNEQFF. CDR3 in DNA: TGTGCCAGCAGCTTCCCGGGCTCCTACAATGAGCAGTTCTTC.

This chain connects TRBV7-3 to TRBJ1-2, with D hard to call. Germline CDR1 and CDR2: SGHTA and FQGTGA. Trimming stripped 5 bases from V and 7 bases from J, with 17 bases between. The CDR3 covers 14 residues. CDR3 in amino acids: CASSLDTINGGYTF. The DNA for the CDR3 is TGTGCCAGCAGCCTCGACACCATAAATGGTGGCTACACCTTC.

The rearrangement joins TRBV28 to TRBJ1-2; the match to TRBD1 covers 9 bases. Germline CDR1 reads MDHEN; CDR2 reads SYDVKM. With 3 bases clipped from V and 5 bases from J, the junction kept 7 bases outside the gene matches. The CDR3 spans 15 residues. CDR3 in DNA: TGTGCCAGCAGTTTCCCGGGACAGGGATCTTATGGCTACACCTTC. This gives the protein CASSFPGQGSYGYTF.

With regard to this clone: Relative to the germline gene, one junction end is altered; a read error may explain this. The chain combines TRBV7-7 with TRBJ2-5; D gene uncertain. This CDR3 is built from 13 residues. CDR1 and CDR2 (germline): SSHAT, FNYEAQ (reference sequence). Written as DNA, the CDR3 is TGTGCTAGCAGCCCAGCTGCGCGAGAGACCCAGTACTTC. As protein: CASSPAARETQYF.

The chain links TRBV5-1 to TRBJ2-3; 8 bases align to TRBD2. CDR3 length: 15 amino acids. Germline V CDR1 and CDR2: SGHRS, YFSETQ. V lost 4 bases and J lost 2; bases outside the gene matches: 6. The CDR3 bases are TGCGCCAGCAGCGAGATAGCGGGACCCACAGATACGCAGTATTTT. The encoded protein is CASSEIAGPTDTQYF.

The CDR3 DNA reads TGTGCCAGCGGTCGGGGCTATAGCACAGATACGCAGTATTTT. This gives the protein CASGRGYSTDTQYF. V and J are TRBV19 and TRBJ2-3; TRBD1 or TRBD2 may be the D gene (5 bases each). Germline V gives CDR1 LNHDA, CDR2 SQIVND (reference sequence). V was pared by 9 bases and J by 0 bases, with 13 bases between. The CDR3 has 14 amino acids.

V gene TRBV9 combines with J gene TRBJ2-7, with 8 nucleotides matching TRBD2. V trimming: 3 bases; J trimming: 0 bases; junction bases outside the gene matches: 2. Per the germline V gene, CDR1 is SGDLS and CDR2 is YYNGEE. The CDR3 has 14 residues. DNA for the CDR3: TGTGCCAGCAGCGGAACTAGCGGCTCCTACGAGCAGTACTTC. This gives the protein CASSGTSGSYEQYF.

The chain is built from TRBV5-1 and TRBJ2-5; 7 bases line up with TRBD1. Trimming cost V 4 bases and J 2 bases; bases outside gene matches: 5. Germline V gene lookup returns CDR1 SGHRS and CDR2 YFSETQ. The CDR3 has 14 amino acids. CDR3 sequence (DNA): TGCGCCAGCAGCCCTGGACAGGTTCAAGAGACCCAGTACTTC. Encoded protein: CASSPGQVQETQYF.

Details on this clone: Other DNA sequences of this sample code for an identical CDR3. CDR3 nucleotides: TGTGCCAGCAGGACACCTGATACGCAGTATTTT. It yields the protein CASRTPDTQYF. This sequence joins TRBV6-5 and TRBJ2-3; D is undetermined. Germline V lookup: CDR1 MNHEY, CDR2 SVGAGI. Trimming took off 6 bases at V and 6 bases at J, with 7 bases between the two ends. This CDR3 comprises 11 residues.

The count of this clone is one. The chain is built from TRBV5-4 and TRBJ2-5; 12 nucleotides align to TRBD1. With V trimmed by 4 bases and J by 5 bases, 6 bases remained unmatched. The CDR3 is 15 amino acids. The germline V gene has CDR1 SGHNT and CDR2 YYREEE (reference sequence). This chain's CDR3 is CASSPPGQGAETQYF. The CDR3 DNA reads as TGTGCCAGCAGCCCCCCGGGACAGGGGGCGGAGACCCAGTACTTC.

CDR3 DNA sequence: TGTGCCAGCTCACCATTAGGGCCGACGAATAACTATGGCTACACCTTC. Translated: CASSPLGPTNNYGYTF. The J gene is TRBJ1-2, the V gene TRBV18, with D unclear. Trimming cost V 2 bases and J 1 base, with 14 bases left between them. CDR1 and CDR2 (germline): KGHSH, LQKENI. The CDR3 is 16 residues long. Full variable domain (outside the CDR3, taken from reference TRBV18 and TRBJ1-2): NAGVMQNPRHLVRRRGQEARLRCSPMKGHSHVYWYRQLPEEGLKFMVYLQKENIIDESGMPKERFSAEFPKEGPSILRIQQVVRGDSAAYFCASSPLGPTNNYGYTFGSGTRLTVV.

This clone was seen a handful of times. The chain joins TRBV18 to TRBJ2-5; D unclear. CDR3 length equals 15 residues. V lost 2 bases to trimming and J lost 3 bases, with 13 bases between them. CDR1 is KGHSH and CDR2 is LQKENI in the germline V gene. The CDR3 DNA is TGTGCCAGCTCACCAAATACTGTACAGAAAGAGACCCAGTACTTC. Translation: CASSPNTVQKETQYF. The full variable domain, rest sourced from reference TRBV18 and TRBJ2-5, is NAGVMQNPRHLVRRRGQEARLRCSPMKGHSHVYWYRQLPEEGLKFMVYLQKENIIDESGMPKERFSAEFPKEGPSILRIQQVVRGDSAAYFCASSPNTVQKETQYFGPGTRLLVL.

The CDR3 region has the DNA TGCGCCAGCAGTCCGCTCGGGACAGGGAGAGGTAATGAAAAACTGTTTTTT. Encoded protein: CASSPLGTGRGNEKLFF. The V call is TRBV5-1, the J call TRBJ1-4; TRBD1 agrees at 9 bases. The germline V gene has CDR1 SGHRS and CDR2 YFSETQ. This CDR3 is 17 amino acids long. V gave up 5 bases and J gave up 4 bases; unmatched junction bases: 12.

The CDR3 region is CSVPGLAYEQYF. The CDR3 coding sequence is TGCAGCGTTCCGGGACTGGCCTACGAGCAGTACTTC. The chain is built from TRBV29-1 and TRBJ2-7; perhaps TRBD2 as D (6 bases). This CDR3 comprises 12 residues. Per germline, CDR1 SQVTM and CDR2 ANQGSEA. Trimming removed 5 bases at V and 2 bases at J, with 10 bases between.

This chain uses TRBV7-9 with TRBJ1-4; weak D call: TRBD1 (6 bases). Germline lookup yields CDR1 SEHNR and CDR2 FQNEAQ (reference sequence). This CDR3 region has 15 residues. The V gene lost 5 bases and the J gene lost 7 bases, with 17 bases spanning the gap. CDR3 DNA sequence: TGTGCCAGCAGCAACAACAGGGCCGGAGGTGAAAAACTGTTTTTT. Its protein product is CASSNNRAGGEKLFF.

V is TRBV7-9 and J is TRBJ1-1, with D uncertain. V was cut by 5 bases and J by 3 bases, with 13 bases left in between. Germline CDR1 is SEHNR and CDR2 is FQNEAQ (reference sequence). This CDR3 is 14 amino acids long. The CDR3 reads CASSPEYLDTEAFF. DNA of the CDR3: TGTGCCAGCAGCCCCGAATACTTAGACACTGAAGCTTTCTTT.

This chain links TRBV19 with TRBJ2-3, with TRBD2 identical over 8 bases. This CDR3 comprises 17 residues. From germline, CDR1 is LNHDA and CDR2 SQIVND (reference sequence). After removal of 1 base from V and 0 bases from J, the junction contained 6 bases not matched to a gene. CDR3 protein: CASSIVGASGSTDTQYF. The CDR3, as DNA: TGTGCCAGTAGTATAGTAGGGGCTAGCGGGAGCACAGATACGCAGTATTTT.

The chain couples TRBV18 to TRBJ1-1, with no clear D. Trimming took 2 bases from V and 5 from J, leaving 9 bases between them. CDR1 is KGHSH and CDR2 is LQKENI in the germline V gene. The CDR3 covers 13 residues. The CDR3: CASSPYEGTEAFF. The CDR3, as DNA: TGTGCCAGCTCACCATATGAGGGAACTGAAGCTTTCTTT. The whole variable domain, filled in from reference TRBV18 and TRBJ1-1, reads NAGVMQNPRHLVRRRGQEARLRCSPMKGHSHVYWYRQLPEEGLKFMVYLQKENIIDESGMPKERFSAEFPKEGPSILRIQQVVRGDSAAYFCASSPYEGTEAFFGQGTRLTVV.

The chain couples TRBV30 to TRBJ1-1; D is undetermined. CDR1 and CDR2 (germline): GTSNPN, SVGIG (reference sequence). The CDR3 contains 13 residues. Trimming cost V 2 bases and J 5 bases, with 12 bases left between them. CDR3 bases: TGTGCCTGGAGTCCGGGCTCCTGGACTGAAGCTTTCTTT. Amino acids: CAWSPGSWTEAFF.

The V gene is TRBV7-2, the J gene TRBJ2-3, with TRBD2 identical over 7 bases. Germline V gene sequence: CDR1 SGHTA, CDR2 FQGNSA. The CDR3 sequence is 15 residues long. Trimming cost V 1 base and J 6 bases; bases outside gene matches: 7. For the CDR3, the DNA is TGTGCCAGCAGCTTAGGGGGGAGGGCCCCCGATACGCAGTATTTT. Amino acids: CASSLGGRAPDTQYF.

The chain uses TRBV18 and TRBJ1-3; tentatively, D is TRBD1 (6 bases). The germline V gene encodes CDR1 KGHSH and CDR2 LQKENI. The V end was cut by 3 bases, the J end by 8 bases, with 14 bases between. CDR3 length: 14 amino acids. In DNA form, the CDR3 reads TGTGCCAGCTCACCGATTAGCCCAGGGGACACCATATATTTT. This encodes CASSPISPGDTIYF.

The chain combines TRBV4-2 with TRBJ1-5, with TRBD1 as a possible D gene (6 bases). Trimming shortened V by 0 bases and J by 7 bases, and 16 bases separated the two germline ends. Germline V gene data show CDR1 as LGHNA and CDR2 as YNFKEQ. This CDR3 comprises 16 residues. This chain's CDR3 is CASSQDLTGQYQPQHF. DNA of the CDR3: TGTGCCAGCAGCCAAGATCTGACAGGACAATACCAGCCCCAGCATTTT.

The chain has TRBV7-9 and TRBJ2-1; 10 bases align to TRBD2. Germline V gene sequence: CDR1 SEHNR, CDR2 FQNEAQ (reference sequence). CDR3 size: 16 residues. The V gene end was trimmed by 5 bases and the J gene end by 1 base; junction bases not matched to a gene: 5. In DNA form, the CDR3 reads TGTGCCAGCAGCCGCGGACTAGCGGTGTCCTACAATGAGCAGTTCTTC. This encodes CASSRGLAVSYNEQFF.

In its sample, this clone was seen once. V and J are TRBV30 and TRBJ2-7; 11 nucleotides align to TRBD2. The CDR3 extends over 13 amino acids. Germline V gene sequence: CDR1 GTSNPN, CDR2 SVGIG (reference sequence). Trimming removed 4 bases from V and 6 bases from J; junction bases left unmatched: 5. The CDR3 DNA sequence: TGTGCCTGGAAATTAGCGGGAGGGGGCGAGCAGTACTTC. Encoded protein: CAWKLAGGGEQYF.

The chain joins TRBV5-6 to TRBJ1-2; TRBD1 might be the D (5 bases). Germline V gives CDR1 SGHDT, CDR2 YYEEEE. The CDR3 is 12 residues long. V lost 4 bases and J 4 bases, leaving 8 bases between the germline ends. The CDR3 protein is CASSPGVYGYTF. In DNA form, the CDR3 reads TGTGCCAGCAGCCCGGGGGTCTATGGCTACACCTTC.

The V call is TRBV9, the J call TRBJ2-1, with D unclear. Germline CDR1 SGDLS, CDR2 YYNGEE. V lost 0 bases and J lost 0, with 10 bases in between. The CDR3 is 16 residues long. CDR3 sequence reads: CASSVGGRSSYNEQFF. CDR3 DNA: TGTGCCAGCAGCGTAGGAGGTCGGAGCTCCTACAATGAGCAGTTCTTC.